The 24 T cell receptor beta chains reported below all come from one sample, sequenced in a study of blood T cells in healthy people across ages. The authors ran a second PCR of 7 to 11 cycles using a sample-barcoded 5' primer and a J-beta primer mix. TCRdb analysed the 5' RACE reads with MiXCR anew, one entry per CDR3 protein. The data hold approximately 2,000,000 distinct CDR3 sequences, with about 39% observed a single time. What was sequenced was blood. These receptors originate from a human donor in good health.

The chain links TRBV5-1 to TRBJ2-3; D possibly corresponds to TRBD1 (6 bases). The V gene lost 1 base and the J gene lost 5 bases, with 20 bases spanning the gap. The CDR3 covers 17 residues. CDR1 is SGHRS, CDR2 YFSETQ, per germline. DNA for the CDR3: TGCGCCAGCAGCTTGCAACCGGGACACCGAGGGGAAGATACGCAGTATTTT. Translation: CASSLQPGHRGEDTQYF.

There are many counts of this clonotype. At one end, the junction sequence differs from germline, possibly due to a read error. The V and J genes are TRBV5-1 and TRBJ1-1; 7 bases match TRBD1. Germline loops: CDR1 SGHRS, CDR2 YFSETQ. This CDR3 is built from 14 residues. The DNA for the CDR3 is TGTGCCAGCAGCACCGGGACAGCGAACACTGAAGCTTTCTTT. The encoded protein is CASSTGTANTEAFF.

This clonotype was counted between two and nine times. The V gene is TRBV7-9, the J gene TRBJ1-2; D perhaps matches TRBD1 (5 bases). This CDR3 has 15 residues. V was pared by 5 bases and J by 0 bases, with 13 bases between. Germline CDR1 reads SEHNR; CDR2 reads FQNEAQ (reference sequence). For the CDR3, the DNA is TGTGCCAGCAGCCCCGGACATCCTTCTAACTATGGCTACACCTTC. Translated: CASSPGHPSNYGYTF.

DNA of the CDR3: TGTGCCAGCACCAGCATCACAGGGGGCACCGGGAGGGAACATACGCAGTATTTT. Its translation: CASTSITGGTGREHTQYF. V usage is TRBV6-1 and J usage is TRBJ2-3, with TRBD1 as a possible D gene (9 bases). Trimming pared 7 bases from V and 7 bases from J, leaving 30 bases between. The CDR3 is made up of 18 amino acids. CDR1 is MNHNS, CDR2 SASEGT, per germline.

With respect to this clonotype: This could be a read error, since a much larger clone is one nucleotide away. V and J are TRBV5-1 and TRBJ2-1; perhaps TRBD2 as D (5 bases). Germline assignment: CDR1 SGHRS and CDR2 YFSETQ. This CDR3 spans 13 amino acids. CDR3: CASGLQTSNEQFF. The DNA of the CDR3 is TGCGCCAGCGGCTTGCAAACTAGTAATGAGCAGTTCTTC.

The CDR3 region is CATSQHATGNRQFF. The CDR3, as DNA: TGTGCCACCAGCCAACATGCCACAGGGAATCGGCAGTTCTTC. This rearrangement joins TRBV24-1 to TRBJ2-1; a weak D match, TRBD1 (6 bases). Germline CDR1 and CDR2: KGHDR and SFDVKD. V lost 7 bases and J 12 bases, leaving 21 bases between the germline ends. CDR3 size: 14 residues.

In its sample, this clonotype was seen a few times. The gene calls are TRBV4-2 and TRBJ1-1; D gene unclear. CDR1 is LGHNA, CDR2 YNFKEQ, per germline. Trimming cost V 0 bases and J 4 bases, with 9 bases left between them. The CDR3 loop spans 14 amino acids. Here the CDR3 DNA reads TGTGCCAGCAGCCAAGACGCAGTCGCCACTGAAGCTTTCTTT. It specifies CASSQDAVATEAFF.

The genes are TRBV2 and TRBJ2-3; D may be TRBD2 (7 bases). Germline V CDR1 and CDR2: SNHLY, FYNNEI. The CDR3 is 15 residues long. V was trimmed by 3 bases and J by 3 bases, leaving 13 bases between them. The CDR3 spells CASSDPGGETDTQYF. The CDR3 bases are TGTGCCAGCAGTGATCCGGGGGGCGAGACAGATACGCAGTATTTT.

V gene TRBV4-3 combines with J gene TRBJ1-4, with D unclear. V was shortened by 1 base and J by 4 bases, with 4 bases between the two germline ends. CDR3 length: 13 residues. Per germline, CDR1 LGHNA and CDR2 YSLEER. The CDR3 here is CASSQVNNEKLFF. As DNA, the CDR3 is TGCGCCAGCAGCCAAGTGAATAATGAAAAACTGTTTTTT.

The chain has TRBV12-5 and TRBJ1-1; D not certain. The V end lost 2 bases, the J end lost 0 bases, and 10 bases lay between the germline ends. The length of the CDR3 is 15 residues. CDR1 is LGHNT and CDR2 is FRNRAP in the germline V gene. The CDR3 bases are TGTGCTAGTGGTTTGCATTACACCTTGAACACTGAAGCTTTCTTT. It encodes CASGLHYTLNTEAFF.

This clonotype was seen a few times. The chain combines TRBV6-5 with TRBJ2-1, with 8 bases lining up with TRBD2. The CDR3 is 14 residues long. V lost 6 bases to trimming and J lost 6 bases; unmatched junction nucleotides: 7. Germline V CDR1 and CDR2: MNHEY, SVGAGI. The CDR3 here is CASSQRTSPNEQFF. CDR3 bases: TGTGCCAGCAGCCAACGGACTAGCCCCAATGAGCAGTTCTTC.

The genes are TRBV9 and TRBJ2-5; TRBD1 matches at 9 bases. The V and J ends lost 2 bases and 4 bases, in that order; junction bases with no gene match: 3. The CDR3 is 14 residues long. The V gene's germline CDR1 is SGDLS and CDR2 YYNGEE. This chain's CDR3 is CASSVGQGSETQYF. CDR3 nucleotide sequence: TGTGCCAGCAGCGTGGGACAGGGATCAGAGACCCAGTACTTC.

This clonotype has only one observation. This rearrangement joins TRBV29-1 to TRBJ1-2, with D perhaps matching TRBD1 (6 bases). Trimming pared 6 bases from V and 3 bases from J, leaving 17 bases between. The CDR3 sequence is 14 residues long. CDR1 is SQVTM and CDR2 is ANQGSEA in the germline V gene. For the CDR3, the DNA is TGCAGCGTCCACCCGAGGCAGGGGCACTATGGCTACACCTTC. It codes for CSVHPRQGHYGYTF.

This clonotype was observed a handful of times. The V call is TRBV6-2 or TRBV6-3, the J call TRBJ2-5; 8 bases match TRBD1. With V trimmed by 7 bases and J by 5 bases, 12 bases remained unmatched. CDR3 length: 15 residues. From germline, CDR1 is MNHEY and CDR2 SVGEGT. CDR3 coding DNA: TGTGCCAGCAACCCAAGCAGGGGGCCTAGGGAGACCCAGTACTTC. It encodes CASNPSRGPRETQYF.

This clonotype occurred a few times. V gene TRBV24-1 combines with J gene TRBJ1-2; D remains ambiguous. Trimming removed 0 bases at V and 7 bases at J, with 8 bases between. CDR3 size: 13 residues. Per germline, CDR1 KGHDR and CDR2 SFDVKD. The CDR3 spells CATSDLVVSGYTF. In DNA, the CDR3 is TGTGCCACCAGTGATTTGGTAGTAAGTGGCTACACCTTC.

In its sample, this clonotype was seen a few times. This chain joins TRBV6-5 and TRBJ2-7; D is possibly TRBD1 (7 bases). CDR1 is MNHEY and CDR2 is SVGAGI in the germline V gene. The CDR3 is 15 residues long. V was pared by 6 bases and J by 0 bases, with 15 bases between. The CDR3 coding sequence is TGTGCCAGCAGCCGCGGGACAGAACACTCCTACGAGCAGTACTTC. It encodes CASSRGTEHSYEQYF.

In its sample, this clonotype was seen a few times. DNA of the CDR3: TGTGCCACCAGTGACCATGGGACTGCAGATGGCTACACCTTC. Translating it yields CATSDHGTADGYTF. V gene TRBV24-1 combines with J gene TRBJ1-2, with D maybe TRBD1 (5 bases). The germline CDR1 and CDR2 sequences are KGHDR and SFDVKD. The CDR3 extends over 14 amino acids. Trimming removed 4 bases at V and 6 bases at J, with 14 bases between.

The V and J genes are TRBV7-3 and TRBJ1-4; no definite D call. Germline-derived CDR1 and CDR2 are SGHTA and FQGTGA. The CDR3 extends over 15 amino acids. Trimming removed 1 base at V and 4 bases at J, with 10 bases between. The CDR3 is CASSLMQVLNEKLFF. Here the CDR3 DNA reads TGTGCCAGCAGCTTAATGCAAGTCCTTAATGAAAAACTGTTTTTT.

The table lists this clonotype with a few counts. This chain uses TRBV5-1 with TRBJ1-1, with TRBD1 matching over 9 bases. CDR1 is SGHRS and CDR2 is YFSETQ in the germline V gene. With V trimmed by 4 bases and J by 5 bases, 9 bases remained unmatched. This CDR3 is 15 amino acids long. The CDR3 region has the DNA TGCGCCAGCAGCCCGAGGGACAGGGAAGGGACTGAAGCTTTCTTT. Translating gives CASSPRDREGTEAFF.

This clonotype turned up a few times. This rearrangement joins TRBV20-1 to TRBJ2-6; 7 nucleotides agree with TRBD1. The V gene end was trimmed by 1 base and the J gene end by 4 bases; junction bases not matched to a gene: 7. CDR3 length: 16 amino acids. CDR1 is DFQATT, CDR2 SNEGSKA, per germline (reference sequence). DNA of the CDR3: TGCAGTGCTAGAGTAGAGGGGGCGAGGGGGGCCAACGTCCTGACTTTC. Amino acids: CSARVEGARGANVLTF.

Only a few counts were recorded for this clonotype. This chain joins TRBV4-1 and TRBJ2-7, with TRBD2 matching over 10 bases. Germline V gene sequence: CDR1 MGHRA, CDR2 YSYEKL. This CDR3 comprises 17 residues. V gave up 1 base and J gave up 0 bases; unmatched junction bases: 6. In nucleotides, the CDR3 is TGCGCCAGCAGCCAAGTGTGGACTAGCGGTAGCTCCTACGAGCAGTACTTC. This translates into CASSQVWTSGSSYEQYF.

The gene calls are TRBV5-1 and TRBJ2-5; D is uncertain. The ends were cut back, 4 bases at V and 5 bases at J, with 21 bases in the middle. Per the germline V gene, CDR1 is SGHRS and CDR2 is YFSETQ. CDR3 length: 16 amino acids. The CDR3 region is CASSPSSTPVGETQYF. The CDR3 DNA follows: TGCGCCAGCAGCCCTTCCTCGACTCCTGTCGGGGAGACCCAGTACTTC.

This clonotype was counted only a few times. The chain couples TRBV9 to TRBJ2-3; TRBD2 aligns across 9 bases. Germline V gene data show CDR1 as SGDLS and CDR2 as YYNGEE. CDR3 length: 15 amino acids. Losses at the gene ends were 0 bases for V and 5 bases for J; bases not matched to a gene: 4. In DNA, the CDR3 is TGTGCCAGCAGCGTAGGACTAGCGGTATTAGATACGCAGTATTTT. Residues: CASSVGLAVLDTQYF.

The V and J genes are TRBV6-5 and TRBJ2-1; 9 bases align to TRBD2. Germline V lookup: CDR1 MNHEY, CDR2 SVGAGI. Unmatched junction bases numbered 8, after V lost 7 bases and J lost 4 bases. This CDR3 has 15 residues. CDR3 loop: CASTTLAGSYNEQFF. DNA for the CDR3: TGTGCCAGCACCACCCTAGCGGGGAGTTACAATGAGCAGTTCTTC.